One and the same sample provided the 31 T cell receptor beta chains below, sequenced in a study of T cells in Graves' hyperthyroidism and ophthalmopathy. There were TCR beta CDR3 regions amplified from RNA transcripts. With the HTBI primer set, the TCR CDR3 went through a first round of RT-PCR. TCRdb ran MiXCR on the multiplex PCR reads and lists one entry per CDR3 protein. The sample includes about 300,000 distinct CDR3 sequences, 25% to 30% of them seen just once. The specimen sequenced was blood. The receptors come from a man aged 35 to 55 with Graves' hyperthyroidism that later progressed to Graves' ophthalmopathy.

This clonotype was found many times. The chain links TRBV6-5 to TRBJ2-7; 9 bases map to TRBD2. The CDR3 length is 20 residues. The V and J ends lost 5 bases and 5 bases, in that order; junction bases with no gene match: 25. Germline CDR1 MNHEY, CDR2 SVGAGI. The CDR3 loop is CASSPGDGRGTSSSGNEQYF. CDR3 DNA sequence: TGTGCCAGCAGTCCGGGGGACGGCAGGGGGACTAGCTCGAGCGGTAACGAGCAGTACTTC.

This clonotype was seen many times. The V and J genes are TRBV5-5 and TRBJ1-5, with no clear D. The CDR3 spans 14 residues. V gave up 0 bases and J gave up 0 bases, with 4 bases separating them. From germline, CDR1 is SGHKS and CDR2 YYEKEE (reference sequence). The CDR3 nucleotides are TGTGCCAGCAGCTTGGACTATAGCAATCAGCCCCAGCATTTT. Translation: CASSLDYSNQPQHF.

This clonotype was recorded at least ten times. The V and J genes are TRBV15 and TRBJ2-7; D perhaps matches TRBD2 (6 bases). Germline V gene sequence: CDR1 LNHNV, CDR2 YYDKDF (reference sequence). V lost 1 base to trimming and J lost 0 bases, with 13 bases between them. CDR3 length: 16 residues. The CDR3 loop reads CATSRVLAASSYEQYF. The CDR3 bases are TGTGCCACCAGCAGAGTCTTAGCGGCCAGCTCCTACGAGCAGTACTTC.

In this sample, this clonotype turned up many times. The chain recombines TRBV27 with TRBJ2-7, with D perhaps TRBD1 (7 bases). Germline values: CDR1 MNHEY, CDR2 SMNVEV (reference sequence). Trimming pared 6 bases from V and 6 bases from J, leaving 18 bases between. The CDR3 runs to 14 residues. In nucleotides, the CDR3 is TGTGCCAGCAGCACGGACAGGTTCGGGAGCGAGCAGTACTTC. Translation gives CASSTDRFGSEQYF.

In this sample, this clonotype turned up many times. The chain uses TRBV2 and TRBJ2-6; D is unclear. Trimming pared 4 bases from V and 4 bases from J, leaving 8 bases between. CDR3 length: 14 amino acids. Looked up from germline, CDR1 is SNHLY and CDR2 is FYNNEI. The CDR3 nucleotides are TGTGCCAGCAGTGGCGAAAGGGGGGCCAACGTCCTGACTTTC. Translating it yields CASSGERGANVLTF.

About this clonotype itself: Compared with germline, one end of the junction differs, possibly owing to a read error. CDR3: CASSLSMVRDRGSLDF. Here the CDR3 DNA reads TGTGCCAGCAGTTTATCTATGGTCCGGGACAGGGGCTCATTGGACTTC. The J gene is TRBJ2-7, the V gene TRBV28, with 10 bases fitting TRBD1. Per the germline V gene, CDR1 is MDHEN and CDR2 is SYDVKM. This CDR3 contains 16 residues.

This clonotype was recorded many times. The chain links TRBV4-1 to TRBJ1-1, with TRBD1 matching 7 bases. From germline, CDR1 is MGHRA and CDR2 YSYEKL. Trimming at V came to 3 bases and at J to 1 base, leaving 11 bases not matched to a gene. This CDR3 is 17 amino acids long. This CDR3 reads CASSQGLGGRGNTEAFF. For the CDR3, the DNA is TGCGCCAGCAGCCAGGGGTTAGGGGGCCGGGGGAACACTGAAGCTTTCTTT.

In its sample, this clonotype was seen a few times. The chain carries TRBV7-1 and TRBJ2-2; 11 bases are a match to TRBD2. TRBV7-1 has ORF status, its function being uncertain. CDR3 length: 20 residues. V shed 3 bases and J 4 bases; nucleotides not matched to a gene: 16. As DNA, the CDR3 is TGTGCCAGCAGCTCTAACCGCTTTTTGACTAGCGGGATCCCCACCGGGGAGCTGTTTTTT. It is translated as CASSSNRFLTSGIPTGELFF.

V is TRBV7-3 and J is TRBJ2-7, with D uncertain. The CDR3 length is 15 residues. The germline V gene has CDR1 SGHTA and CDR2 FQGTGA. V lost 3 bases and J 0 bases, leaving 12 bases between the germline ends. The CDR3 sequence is CASSLNGGPSYEQYF. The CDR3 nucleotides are TGTGCCAGCAGCTTGAATGGCGGCCCCTCCTACGAGCAGTACTTC.

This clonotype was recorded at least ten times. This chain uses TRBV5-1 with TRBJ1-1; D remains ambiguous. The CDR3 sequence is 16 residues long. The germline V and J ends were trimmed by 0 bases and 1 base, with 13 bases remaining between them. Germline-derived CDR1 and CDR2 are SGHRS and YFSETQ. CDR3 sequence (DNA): TGCGCCAGCAGCTTGGCCAGGACGGGCGAGAACACTGAAGCTTTCTTT. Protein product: CASSLARTGENTEAFF.

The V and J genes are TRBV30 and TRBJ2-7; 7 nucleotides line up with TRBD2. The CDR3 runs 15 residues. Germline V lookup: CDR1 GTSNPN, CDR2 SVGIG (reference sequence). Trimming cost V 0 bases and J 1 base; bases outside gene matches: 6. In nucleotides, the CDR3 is TGTGCCTGGAGTGTCGGCCTAGCGGAGTCCTACGAGCAGTACTTC. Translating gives CAWSVGLAESYEQYF.

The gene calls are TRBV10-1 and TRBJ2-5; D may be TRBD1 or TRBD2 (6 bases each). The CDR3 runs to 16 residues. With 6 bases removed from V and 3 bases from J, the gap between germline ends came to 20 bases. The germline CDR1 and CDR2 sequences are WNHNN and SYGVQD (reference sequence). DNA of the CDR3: TGCGCCAGCAGCGATAGACCTGGGGGGCCGGAAGAGACCCAGTACTTC. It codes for CASSDRPGGPEETQYF.

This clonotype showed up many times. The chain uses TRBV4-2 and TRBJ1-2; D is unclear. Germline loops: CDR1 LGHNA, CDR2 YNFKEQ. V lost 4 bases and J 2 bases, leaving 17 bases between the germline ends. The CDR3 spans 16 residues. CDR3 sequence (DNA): TGTGCCAGCAGCCTAGCGTCCCGGCAGGAAAACTATGGCTACACCTTC. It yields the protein CASSLASRQENYGYTF.

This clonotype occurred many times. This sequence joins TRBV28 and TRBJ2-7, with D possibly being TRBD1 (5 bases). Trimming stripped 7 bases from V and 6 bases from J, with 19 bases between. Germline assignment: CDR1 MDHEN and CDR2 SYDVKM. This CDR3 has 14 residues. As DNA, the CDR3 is TGTGCCAGCATGACCGCCGTAGGGGCTGGCGAGCAGTACTTC. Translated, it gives CASMTAVGAGEQYF.

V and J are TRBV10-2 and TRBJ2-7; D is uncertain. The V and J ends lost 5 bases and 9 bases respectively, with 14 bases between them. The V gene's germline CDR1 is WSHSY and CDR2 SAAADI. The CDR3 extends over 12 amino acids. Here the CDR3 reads CASSLWTGPQYF. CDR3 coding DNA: TGCGCCAGCAGTCTATGGACCGGGCCGCAGTACTTC.

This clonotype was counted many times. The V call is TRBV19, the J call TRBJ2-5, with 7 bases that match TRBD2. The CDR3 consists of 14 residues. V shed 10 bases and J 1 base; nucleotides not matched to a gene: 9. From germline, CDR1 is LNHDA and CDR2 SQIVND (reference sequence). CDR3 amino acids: CATRRAGAQETQYF. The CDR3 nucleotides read TGTGCCACCAGAAGGGCGGGAGCCCAAGAGACCCAGTACTTC.

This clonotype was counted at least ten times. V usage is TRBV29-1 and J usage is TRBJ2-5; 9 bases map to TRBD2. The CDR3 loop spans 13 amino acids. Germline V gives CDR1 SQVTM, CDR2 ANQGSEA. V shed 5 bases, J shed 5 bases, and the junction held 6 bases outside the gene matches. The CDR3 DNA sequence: TGCAGCGTTCTAGCGGGAATGTCTGAGACCCAGTACTTC. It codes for CSVLAGMSETQYF.

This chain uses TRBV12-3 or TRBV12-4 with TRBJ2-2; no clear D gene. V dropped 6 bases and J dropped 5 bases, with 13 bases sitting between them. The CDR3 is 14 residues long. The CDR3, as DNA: TGTGCCAGCAGCCTTGACCGTTTGACCGGGGAGCTGTTTTTT. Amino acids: CASSLDRLTGELFF.

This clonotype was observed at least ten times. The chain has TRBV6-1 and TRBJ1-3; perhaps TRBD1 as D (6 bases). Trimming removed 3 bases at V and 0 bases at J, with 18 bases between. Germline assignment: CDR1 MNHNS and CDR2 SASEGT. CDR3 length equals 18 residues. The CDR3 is CASSEGHHSPSSGNTIYF. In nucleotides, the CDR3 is TGTGCCAGCAGTGAGGGACACCATAGTCCCTCCTCTGGAAACACCATATATTTT.

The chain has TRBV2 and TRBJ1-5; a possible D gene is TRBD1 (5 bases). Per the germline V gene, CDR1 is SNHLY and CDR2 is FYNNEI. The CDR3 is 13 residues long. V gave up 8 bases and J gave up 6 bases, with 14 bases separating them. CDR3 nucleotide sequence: TGTGCCAGCCACCGGCAGGGAGGTCAGCCCCAGCATTTT. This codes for CASHRQGGQPQHF.

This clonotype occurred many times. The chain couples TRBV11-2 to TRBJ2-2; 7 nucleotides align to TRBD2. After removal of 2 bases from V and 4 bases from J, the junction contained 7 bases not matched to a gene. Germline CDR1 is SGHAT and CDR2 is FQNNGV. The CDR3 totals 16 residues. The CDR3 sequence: CASSLRGRVVTGELFF. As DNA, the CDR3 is TGTGCCAGCAGCTTACGGGGGAGGGTTGTCACCGGGGAGCTGTTTTTT.

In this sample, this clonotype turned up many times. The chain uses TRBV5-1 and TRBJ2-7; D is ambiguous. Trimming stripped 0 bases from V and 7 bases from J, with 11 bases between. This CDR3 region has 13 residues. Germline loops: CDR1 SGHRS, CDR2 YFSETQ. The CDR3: CASSLGSTWEQYF. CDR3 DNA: TGCGCCAGCAGCTTGGGGTCGACTTGGGAGCAGTACTTC.

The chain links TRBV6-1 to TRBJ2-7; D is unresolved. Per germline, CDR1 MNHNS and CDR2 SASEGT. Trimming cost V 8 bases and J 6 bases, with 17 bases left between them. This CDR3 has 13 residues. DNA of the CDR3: TGTGCCAGCTCGTCCGGGCTCACCAGCGAGCAGTACTTC. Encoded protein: CASSSGLTSEQYF.

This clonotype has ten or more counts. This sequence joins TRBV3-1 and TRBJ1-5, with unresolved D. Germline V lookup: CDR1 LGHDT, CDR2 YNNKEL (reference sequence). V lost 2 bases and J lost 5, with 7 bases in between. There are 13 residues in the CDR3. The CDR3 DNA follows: TGTGCCAGCAGCCAAAACATTGATCAGCCCCAGCATTTT. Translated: CASSQNIDQPQHF.

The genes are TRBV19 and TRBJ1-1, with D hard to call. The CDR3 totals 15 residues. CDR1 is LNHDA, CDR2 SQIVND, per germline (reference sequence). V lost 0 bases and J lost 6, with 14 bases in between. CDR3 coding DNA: TGTGCCAGTAGTATAGATGGGCGCGCAGGAGCTGAAGCTTTCTTT. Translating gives CASSIDGRAGAEAFF. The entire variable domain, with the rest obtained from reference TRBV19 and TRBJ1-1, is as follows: DGGITQSPKYLFRKEGQNVTLSCEQNLNHDAMYWYRQDPGQGLRLIYYSQIVNDFQKGDIAEGYSVSREKKESFPLTVTSAQKNPTAFYLCASSIDGRAGAEAFFGQGTRLTVV.

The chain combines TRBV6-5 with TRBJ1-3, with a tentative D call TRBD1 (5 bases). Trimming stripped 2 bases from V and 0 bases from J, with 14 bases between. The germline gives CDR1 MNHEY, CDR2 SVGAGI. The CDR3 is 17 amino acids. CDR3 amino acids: CASSYGFEGPSGNTIYF. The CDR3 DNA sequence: TGTGCCAGCAGTTACGGGTTCGAGGGACCCTCTGGAAACACCATATATTTT.

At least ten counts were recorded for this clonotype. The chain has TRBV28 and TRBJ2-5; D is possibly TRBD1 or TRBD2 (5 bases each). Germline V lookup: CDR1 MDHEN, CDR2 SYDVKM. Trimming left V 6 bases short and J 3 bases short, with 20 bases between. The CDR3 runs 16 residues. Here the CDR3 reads CASSQSGTGLEETQYF. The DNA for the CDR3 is TGTGCCAGCAGCCAATCCGGGACCGGCCTTGAAGAGACCCAGTACTTC.

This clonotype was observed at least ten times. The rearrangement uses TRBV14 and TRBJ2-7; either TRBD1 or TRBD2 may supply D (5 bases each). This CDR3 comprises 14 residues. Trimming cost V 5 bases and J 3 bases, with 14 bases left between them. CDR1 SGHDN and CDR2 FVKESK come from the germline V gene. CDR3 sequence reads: CASSKEQAGYEQYF. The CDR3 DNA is TGTGCCAGCAGCAAGGAACAGGCGGGCTACGAGCAGTACTTC. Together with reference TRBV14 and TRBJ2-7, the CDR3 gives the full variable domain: EAGVTQFPSHSVIEKGQTVTLRCDPISGHDNLYWYRRVMGKEIKFLLHFVKESKQDESGMPNNRFLAERTGGTYSTLKVQPAELEDSGVYFCASSKEQAGYEQYFGPGTRLTVT.

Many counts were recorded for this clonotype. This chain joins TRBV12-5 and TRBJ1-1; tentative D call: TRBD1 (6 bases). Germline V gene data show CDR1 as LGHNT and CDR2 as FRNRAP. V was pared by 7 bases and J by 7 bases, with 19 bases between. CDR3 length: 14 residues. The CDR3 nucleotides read TGTGCTAGTGCCCCCAACAGGGAAAGAATTGAAGCTTTCTTT. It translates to CASAPNRERIEAFF.

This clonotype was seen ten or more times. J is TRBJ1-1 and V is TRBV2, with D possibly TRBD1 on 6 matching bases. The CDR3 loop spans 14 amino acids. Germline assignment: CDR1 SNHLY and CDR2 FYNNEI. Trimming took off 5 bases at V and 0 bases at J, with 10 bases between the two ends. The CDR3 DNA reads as TGTGCCAGCAGTACAGGGAACATGAACACTGAAGCTTTCTTT. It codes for CASSTGNMNTEAFF.

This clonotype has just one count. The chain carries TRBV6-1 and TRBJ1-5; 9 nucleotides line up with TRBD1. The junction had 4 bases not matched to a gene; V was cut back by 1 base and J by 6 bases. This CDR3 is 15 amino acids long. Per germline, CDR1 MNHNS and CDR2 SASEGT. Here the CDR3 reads CASSEEGQGGQPQHF. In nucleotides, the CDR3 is TGTGCCAGCAGTGAAGAGGGACAGGGAGGTCAGCCCCAGCATTTT.